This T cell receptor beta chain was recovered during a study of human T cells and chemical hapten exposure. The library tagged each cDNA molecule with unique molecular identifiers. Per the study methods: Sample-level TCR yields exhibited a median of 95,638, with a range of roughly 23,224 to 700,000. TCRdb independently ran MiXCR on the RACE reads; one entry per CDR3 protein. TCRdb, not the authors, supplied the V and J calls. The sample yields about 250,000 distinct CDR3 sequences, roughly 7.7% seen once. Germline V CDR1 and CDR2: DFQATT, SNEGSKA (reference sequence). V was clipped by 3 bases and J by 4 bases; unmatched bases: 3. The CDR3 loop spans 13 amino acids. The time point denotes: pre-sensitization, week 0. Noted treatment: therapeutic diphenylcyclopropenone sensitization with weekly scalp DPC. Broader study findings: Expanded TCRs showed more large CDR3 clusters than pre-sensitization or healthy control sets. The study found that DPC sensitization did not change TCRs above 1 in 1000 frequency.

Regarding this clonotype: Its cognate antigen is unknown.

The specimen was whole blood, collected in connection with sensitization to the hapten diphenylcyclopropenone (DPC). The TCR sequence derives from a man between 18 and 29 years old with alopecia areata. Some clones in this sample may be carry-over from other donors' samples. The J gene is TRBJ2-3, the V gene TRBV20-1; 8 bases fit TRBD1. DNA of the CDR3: TGCAGTGCTAGTACAGGGGGGTCAGATACGCAGTATTTT. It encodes CSASTGGSDTQYF.